This T cell receptor beta chain was recorded in a study of shared clonotypes between healthy human individuals. CDR1 is ENHRY, CDR2 SYGVKD, per germline. The CDR3 totals 17 residues. V gave up 4 bases and J gave up 4 bases; unmatched junction bases: 11. The split of CD4+ cells yielded CD45RA+ naive and CD45RA-negative memory subsets. Libraries were prepared by immunoSEQ multiplex PCR; TCRdb keeps only in-frame clonotypes and omits some of them. The sample includes 2,100,000 or so clones, 90% to 97% of them seen just once. The specimen sequenced was naive CD4+ T cells sorted from blood. Indicated subset: CD45RA+ positively selected. The chain is built from TRBV10-3 and TRBJ2-3; 10 nucleotides agree with TRBD2. The sequence was collected from a young man in good health. The CDR3 bases are TGTGCCATCAGTGGGGTGACAGCGGGAGGGCCGTCAGATACGCAGTATTTT. Its translation: CAISGVTAGGPSDTQYF.